This T cell receptor (beta chain) was obtained from a study of T cells in Graves' hyperthyroidism and ophthalmopathy. Study at large: Upon initial diagnosis and before any treatment, peripheral blood was collected.

CDR1 DFQATT and CDR2 SNEGSKA come from the germline V gene (reference sequence). Losses at the gene ends were 5 bases for V and 0 bases for J; bases not matched to a gene: 1. The CDR3 is made up of 12 amino acids. Researchers took RNA transcripts and amplified the TCR beta CDR3 regions from them. HTBI primers were employed in a first-round RT-PCR of the TCR CDR3. TCRdb recomputed calls from the multiplex PCR reads with MiXCR, one row per CDR3 protein. The sample yields 450,000 to 500,000 distinct CDR3 sequences, 22% seen once. Many counts were recorded for this clonotype. Disease duration was under 3 months in the ophthalmopathy patients, who also had a Clinical Activity Score of at least 3 and a NOSPECS grade of at least 4. Patients were excluded because of uncontrolled infection, other autoimmune disease, pregnancy or lactation.

Sequencing was done on a sample of blood. The receptor's source is a woman aged 70-85 years with Graves' ophthalmopathy. This rearrangement joins TRBV20-1 to TRBJ2-7; TRBD2 aligns across 7 bases. CDR3 sequence reads: CSAGDYSYEQYF. The CDR3 DNA follows: TGCAGTGCTGGGGACTACTCCTACGAGCAGTACTTC.